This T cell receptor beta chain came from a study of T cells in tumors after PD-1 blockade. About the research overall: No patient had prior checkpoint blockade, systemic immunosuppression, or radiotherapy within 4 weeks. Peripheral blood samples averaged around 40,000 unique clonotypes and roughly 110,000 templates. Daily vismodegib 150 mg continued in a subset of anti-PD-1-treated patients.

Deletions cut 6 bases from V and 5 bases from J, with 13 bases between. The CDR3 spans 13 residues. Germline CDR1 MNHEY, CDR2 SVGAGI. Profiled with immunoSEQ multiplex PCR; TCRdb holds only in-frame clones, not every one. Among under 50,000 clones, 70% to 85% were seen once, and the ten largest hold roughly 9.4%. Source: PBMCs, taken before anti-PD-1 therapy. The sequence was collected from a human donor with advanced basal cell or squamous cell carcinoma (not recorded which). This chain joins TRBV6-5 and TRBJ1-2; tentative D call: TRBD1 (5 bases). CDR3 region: CASSGPGGYGYTF. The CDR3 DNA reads TGTGCCAGCAGCGGCCCGGGGGGGTATGGCTACACCTTC.